These T cell receptor beta chains were read from a single sample in a study of cytomegalovirus exposure and HLA in healthy donors. Method: immunoSEQ multiplex PCR; TCRdb's copy keeps in-frame clones and lacks some. The sample lists more than 200,000 clones, over 60% occurring once. Sequenced material: PBMCs. Every receptor here comes from a man aged 18 to 29 in good health and CMV-seronegative. Both conserved end residues are part of each CDR3. A D gene is named only where the DNA matches it firmly. Not every row has a clone size; where given, it reads once, few, many or a size class.

clone_size j_call v_call d_call cdr3_length cdr3_aa cdr3_nt
. TRBJ2-7 TRBV7-3 TRBD2 15 CASSELAGDSYEQYF TGTGCCAGCAGCGAGCTAGCGGGGGACTCCTACGAGCAGTACTTC
. TRBJ2-3 TRBV14 . 16 CASSQDWGLATDTQYF TGTGCCAGCAGCCAAGATTGGGGACTTGCCACAGATACGCAGTATTTT
few TRBJ1-6 TRBV27 TRBD1 16 CASSASQGAYNSPLHF TGTGCCAGCAGTGCCTCACAGGGGGCCTATAATTCACCCCTCCACTTT
. TRBJ2-4 TRBV4-2 TRBD1 17 CASSQDQSGTGRNIQYF TGTGCCAGCAGCCAAGATCAATCGGGGACAGGTAGAAACATTCAGTACTTC
. TRBJ2-3 TRBV12-5 . 14 CASGPGDDTDTQYF TGTGCTAGTGGCCCCGGGGATGACACAGATACGCAGTATTTT
. TRBJ1-1 TRBV19 . 14 CASSIDRRRTEAFF TGTGCCAGTAGTATCGACAGGAGGAGGACTGAAGCTTTCTTT
. TRBJ2-4 TRBV11-3 . 16 CASSPGQLGAKNIQYF TGTGCCAGCAGCCCAGGACAGCTAGGGGCCAAAAACATTCAGTACTTC
. TRBJ2-1 TRBV7-9 TRBD1 14 CASSLRTGYHEQFF TGTGCCAGCAGCTTAAGGACAGGGTACCATGAGCAGTTCTTC
. TRBJ1-5 TRBV30 . 13 CAWSVQGSQPQHF TGTGCCTGGAGTGTTCAGGGGTCTCAGCCCCAGCATTTT
. TRBJ2-5 TRBV27 . 16 CASSLSALAGEETQYF TGTGCCAGCAGTTTATCGGCACTAGCAGGAGAAGAGACCCAGTACTTC
. TRBJ2-3 TRBV7-7 TRBD2 15 CASSSTSGRADTQYF TGTGCTAGCAGCTCTACTAGCGGGAGGGCAGATACGCAGTATTTT
. TRBJ2-3 TRBV5-6 . 12 CASSVGVDTQYF TGTGCCAGCAGCGTAGGAGTCGATACGCAGTATTTT
. TRBJ2-7 TRBV7-3 . 14 CASSPRDSSYEQYF TGTGCCAGCAGCCCGCGGGACAGTTCCTACGAGCAGTACTTC
. TRBJ2-3 TRBV7-2 TRBD2 16 CASSLVTSGGRDTQYF TGTGCCAGCAGCTTAGTTACTAGCGGGGGGAGGGATACGCAGTATTTT
once TRBJ2-7 TRBV7-7 . 14 CASSLELQGHEQYF TGTGCTAGCAGCTTAGAGCTACAGGGTCACGAGCAGTACTTC
. TRBJ2-3 TRBV10-3 . 13 CAISVGAADTQYF TGTGCCATCAGTGTGGGGGCGGCAGATACGCAGTATTTT
. TRBJ2-1 TRBV29-1 TRBD1 18 CSVEALPSTGGGYNEQFF TGCAGCGTTGAAGCCTTACCCTCTACAGGGGGAGGATACAATGAGCAGTTCTTC
. TRBJ1-1 TRBV27 . 15 CASSLSLLGGTEAFF TGTGCCAGCAGTTTATCCCTTCTCGGAGGCACTGAAGCTTTCTTT
. TRBJ1-1 TRBV5-1 TRBD1 19 CASSSQPGQGSSLGTEAFF TGCGCCAGCAGCTCGCAGCCGGGACAGGGTTCGAGTTTGGGCACTGAAGCTTTCTTT
few TRBJ1-1 TRBV6-5 TRBD1 14 CASSYQGAITEAFF TGTGCCAGCAGTTACCAGGGGGCGATCACTGAAGCTTTCTTT
. TRBJ2-7 TRBV5-8 . 15 CASSPRTTRPYEQYF TGTGCCAGCAGCCCGAGGACAACCCGACCTTACGAGCAGTACTTC
. TRBJ2-1 TRBV5-6 . 13 CASSFQGVNEQFF TGTGCCAGCAGCTTTCAAGGGGTAAATGAGCAGTTCTTC
. TRBJ2-5 TRBV7-2 . 15 CASSRGGHLQETQYF TGTGCCAGCTCGCGAGGGGGACACTTACAAGAGACCCAGTACTTC
. TRBJ2-7 TRBV5-6 . 14 CASSLGQSFIEQYF TGTGCCAGCAGCCTCGGACAGTCGTTCATCGAGCAGTACTTC
. TRBJ1-5 TRBV5-6 . 14 CASSFGTGGQPQHF TGTGCCAGCAGCTTCGGGACGGGAGGGCAGCCCCAGCATTTT
. TRBJ2-5 TRBV5-5 . 16 CASSRSFGAKQETQYF TGTGCCAGCTCTCGTTCGTTTGGGGCAAAACAAGAGACCCAGTACTTC
. TRBJ2-7 TRBV7-9 . 14 CASSLDGGPYEQYF TGTGCCAGCAGCTTAGACGGGGGTCCTTACGAGCAGTACTTC